The rows below give T cell receptor beta chains drawn from one sample of a study of T cells in Graves' hyperthyroidism and ophthalmopathy. Via MiXCR, TCRdb re-called the multiplex PCR reads, giving one row per CDR3 protein. The data show fewer than 800,000 distinct CDR3 sequences, 16% seen once. The sample consisted of blood. The receptors here all came from a man aged 18-30 years with Graves' hyperthyroidism. Both conserved end residues are part of each CDR3. D genes are given only for firm matches. A clone size is listed for some rows: how often the clone was seen (once, few, many), or a class if it is expanded.

d_call | clone_size | j_call | v_call | cdr3_nt | cdr3_aa
. | . | TRBJ2-7 | TRBV10-3 | TGTGCCATCAGTGGACGAGAGGGACATCCCTACGAGCAGTACTTC | CAISGREGHPYEQYF
. | many | TRBJ2-3 | TRBV12-3/TRBV12-4 | TGTGCCAGCAGTCAAGACAGGAGATTGACAGATACGCAGTATTTT | CASSQDRRLTDTQYF
. | . | TRBJ2-6 | TRBV24-1 | TGTGCCACCAGTGACTCCCTACAAGGCCCTGGGGCCAACGTCCTGACTTTC | CATSDSLQGPGANVLTF
. | . | TRBJ2-1 | TRBV12-3/TRBV12-4 | TGTGCCAGCAGTTTGGGGACTTCCATGAGCTCCTACAATGAGCAGTTCTTC | CASSLGTSMSSYNEQFF
. | . | TRBJ1-5 | TRBV5-5 | TGTGCCAGCAGCCAATTAGACGGTGGGAATCAGCCCCAGCATTTT | CASSQLDGGNQPQHF
. | few | TRBJ2-7 | TRBV18 | TGTGCCAGCTCTCGAAGTGCACACTCCTACGAGCAGTACTTC | CASSRSAHSYEQYF
. | few | TRBJ2-5 | TRBV29-1 | TGCAGCGTTGATCCGGGGCAAGAGACCCAGTACTTC | CSVDPGQETQYF
. | . | TRBJ1-6 | TRBV9 | TGTGCCAGCAGCGTAGGAGTAGAGGGGGGGAACTCACCCCTCCACTTT | CASSVGVEGGNSPLHF
TRBD2 | many | TRBJ2-7 | TRBV18 | TGTGCCAGCTCACCTATACTAGCGAATAATACCTACGAGCAGTACTTC | CASSPILANNTYEQYF
TRBD2 | many | TRBJ2-2 | TRBV7-2 | TGTGCCAGCAGCTCGCCTAGCGGGGGGAACACCGGGGAGCTGTTTTTT | CASSSPSGGNTGELFF
TRBD2 | many | TRBJ2-1 | TRBV28 | TGTGCCAGCAGTCCCAGACTAGCGGGGGATCGCAATGAGCAGTTCTTC | CASSPRLAGDRNEQFF
TRBD2 | . | TRBJ2-4 | TRBV7-9 | TGTGCCAGCAGCTTTAGCGGGAGGGAGGCCAAAAACATTCAGTACTTC | CASSFSGREAKNIQYF
TRBD2 | . | TRBJ2-2 | TRBV2 | TGTGCCAGCGGACAACTAGCGTCAACAGACGGGGAGCTGTTTTTT | CASGQLASTDGELFF
. | few | TRBJ2-1 | TRBV5-6 | TGTGCCAGCAGCTCCAGAGGGGGTAAGGGCTACAATGAGCAGTTCTTC | CASSSRGGKGYNEQFF
. | once | TRBJ1-5 | TRBV30 | TGTGCCTGGAGTGTGATGCCCGGCAATCAGCCCCAGCATTTT | CAWSVMPGNQPQHF
. | few | TRBJ1-5 | TRBV2 | TGTGCCAGCAGTTCCGGGACAAACCAGCATTTT | CASSSGTNQHF
TRBD1 | . | TRBJ2-2 | TRBV29-1 | TGCAGCGTGTTTGGACAGGGTAGCACCGGGGAGCTGTTTTTT | CSVFGQGSTGELFF
. | . | TRBJ1-3 | TRBV4-1 | TGCGCCAGCAGCCCCAGGTGGGGACCCGGGGGAAGCTCTGGAAACACCATATATTTT | CASSPRWGPGGSSGNTIYF
. | . | TRBJ2-7 | TRBV18 | TGTGCCAGCTCACCATGGGCTTACGAGCAGTACTTC | CASSPWAYEQYF
TRBD1 | . | TRBJ2-4 | TRBV7-9 | TGTGCCAGCAGCTTAGGCCAGGGGGCGGACATTCAGTACTTC | CASSLGQGADIQYF
TRBD2 | few | TRBJ2-5 | TRBV6-1 | TGTGCCAGCAGTCCTTCTGGACTAGCGGGAGGAGAGACCCAGTACTTC | CASSPSGLAGGETQYF
. | many | TRBJ2-7 | TRBV30 | TGTGCCTGGAGGGGGGGCTACGAGCAGTACTTC | CAWRGGYEQYF
TRBD2 | many | TRBJ2-5 | TRBV20-1 | TGCAGTGCTAGTGGACTAGCGGGAGATGAGACCCAGTACTTC | CSASGLAGDETQYF
. | few | TRBJ1-5 | TRBV6-1 | TGTGCCAGCAGATGGGACACCAGTAGCAATCAGCCCCAGCATTTT | CASRWDTSSNQPQHF
TRBD2 | many | TRBJ2-7 | TRBV28 | TGTGCCAGCAGTTCCCCTACTAGCGGGAGGTACGAGCAGTACTTC | CASSSPTSGRYEQYF
. | . | TRBJ2-1 | TRBV6-9 | TGTGCCAGCATCAGTAGGGGAGGCCGTCCGGGTGAGCAGTTCTTC | CASISRGGRPGEQFF
TRBD1 | . | TRBJ2-7 | TRBV6-1 | TGTGCCAGCAAAGGGACAGTCTTCGCCGAGCAGTACTTC | CASKGTVFAEQYF
. | . | TRBJ2-2 | TRBV4-2 | TGTGCCAGCAGCCAAGAGTTGGGAAGCACCGGGGAGCTGTTTTTT | CASSQELGSTGELFF
. | . | TRBJ1-1 | TRBV4-2 | TGTGCCAGCAGCCAAGATTTCGGTCCTCGCTTCCTGAACACTGAAGCTTTCTTT | CASSQDFGPRFLNTEAFF
TRBD1 | many | TRBJ2-7 | TRBV12-3/TRBV12-4 | TGTGCCAGCAGTCTAGGAGGACAGGTTTACGAGCAGTACTTC | CASSLGGQVYEQYF
. | . | TRBJ1-1 | TRBV19 | TGTGCCACCCTAGACCACATGAACACTGAAGCTTTCTTT | CATLDHMNTEAFF
TRBD1 | . | TRBJ2-2 | TRBV3-1 | TGTGCCAGCAGCCGTGGACAGGGAGTGAAAACCGGGGAGCTGTTTTTT | CASSRGQGVKTGELFF
. | many | TRBJ2-5 | TRBV2 | TGTGCCAGCAGTGAACTGGAGACCCAGTACTTC | CASSELETQYF
. | few | TRBJ1-1 | TRBV19 | TGTGCCAGTAGTATAAGACTAAAGAACACTGAAGCTTTCTTT | CASSIRLKNTEAFF
. | . | TRBJ2-7 | TRBV7-9 | TGTGCCAGCAGCCTCCCTTTCGGGGAGACCTACGAGCAGTACTTC | CASSLPFGETYEQYF
. | few | TRBJ2-3 | TRBV29-1 | TGCATCACGGCCATAGGGGATACGCAGTATTTT | CITAIGDTQYF
. | many | TRBJ1-1 | TRBV18 | TGTGCCAGCTCACCGACAGGCCGGGGCACTGAAGCTTTCTTT | CASSPTGRGTEAFF
TRBD1 | . | TRBJ1-1 | TRBV5-6 | TGTGCCAGCAGCTTCCGCAGGGGGAGCACTGAAGCTTTCTTT | CASSFRRGSTEAFF
TRBD2 | many | TRBJ2-1 | TRBV7-9 | TGTGCCAGCAGCTTTGGCGGGAGGGCCCTTAATGAGCAGTTCTTC | CASSFGGRALNEQFF
TRBD1 | . | TRBJ1-2 | TRBV12-3/TRBV12-4 | TGTGCCAGCACCCCCGGGACGGGACAGGGGTATGGCTACACCTTC | CASTPGTGQGYGYTF
. | many | TRBJ2-3 | TRBV11-3 | TGTGCCAGCAGCTTTGGTAGCGGAGCGGGCACAGATACGCAGTATTTT | CASSFGSGAGTDTQYF
. | . | TRBJ2-5 | TRBV6-2/TRBV6-3 | TGTGCCAGCAGTCGTACTCGGATGTTCCAAGAGACCCAGTACTTC | CASSRTRMFQETQYF
. | few | TRBJ2-1 | TRBV19 | TGTGCCAGTAGTATTCTAGGGGGTTCCGATGAGCAGTTCTTC | CASSILGGSDEQFF
. | few | TRBJ2-2 | TRBV18 | TGTGCCAGCTCACCTGAGGGTGGCAGGGCGAACACCGGGGAGCTGTTTTTT | CASSPEGGRANTGELFF
. | many | TRBJ2-1 | TRBV20-1 | TGCAGTGCTAGAGGAGGGGGAGTCGGGAATGAGCAGTTCTTC | CSARGGGVGNEQFF
TRBD2 | many | TRBJ2-1 | TRBV5-1 | TGCGCCAGCAGCACCGATAGGACTAGCGGGAGTCACAATGAGCAGTTCTTC | CASSTDRTSGSHNEQFF
. | many | TRBJ2-7 | TRBV7-9 | TGTGCCAGCAGCTTAGATTCCACTATAGCGGAGCAGTACTTC | CASSLDSTIAEQYF
TRBD2 | . | TRBJ2-7 | TRBV7-2 | TGTGCCAGCAGCCCCGGGGGAGGGAGGGCAGCTCGCCACGAGCAGTACTTC | CASSPGGGRAARHEQYF
. | . | TRBJ2-4 | TRBV5-5 | TGTGCCAGCAGCTTGGCCGTTCTTAAGACAGTGGGCAAAAACATTCAGTACTTC | CASSLAVLKTVGKNIQYF
. | many | TRBJ2-3 | TRBV27 | TGTGCCAGCAGTTTATCCTTGTCCACAGATACGCAGTATTTT | CASSLSLSTDTQYF
. | . | TRBJ2-2 | TRBV4-1 | TGCGCCAGCAGCCAAGTATGGGCACAGGGGGAGCTGTTTTTT | CASSQVWAQGELFF